Presented here are 15 T cell receptor beta chains from one specimen sequenced in a study of immune evolution from preneoplasia to lung adenocarcinoma. Here immunoSEQ multiplex PCR was the method, and the copy in TCRdb shows in-frame clones only, minus some. The repertoire holds around 4,100 clones, roughly 90% seen once, with roughly 3.9% in the top ten. The sample consisted of FFPE minimally invasive lung adenocarcinoma tissue. These receptor sequences come from a donor older than 65 with lung adenocarcinoma.

The chain is built from TRBV6-1 and TRBJ2-7; D not certain. This CDR3 spans 12 amino acids. V lost 8 bases and J lost 0, with 8 bases in between. Germline V lookup: CDR1 MNHNS, CDR2 SASEGT. The CDR3, as DNA: TGTGCCAGCGCCTACCTCTCCTACGAGCAGTACTTC. Protein: CASAYLSYEQYF.

This chain links TRBV11-3 with TRBJ2-7; D uncertain. V was shortened by 0 bases and J by 4 bases, with 7 bases between the two germline ends. This CDR3 comprises 13 residues. Germline V CDR1 and CDR2: SGHNT, YENEEA. CDR3 protein: CASSLENSYEQYF. The CDR3 region has the DNA TGTGCCAGCAGCTTAGAGAACTCGTACGAGCAGTACTTC.

The chain links TRBV7-9 to TRBJ1-1; D gene ambiguous. Trimming cost V 8 bases and J 5 bases, with 9 bases left between them. CDR1 is SEHNR and CDR2 is FQNEAQ in the germline V gene (reference sequence). This CDR3 spans 11 amino acids. In DNA form, the CDR3 reads TGTGCCAGCTCCCGGTGGACTGAAGCTTTCTTT. Translation: CASSRWTEAFF.

This clone was seen a handful of times. The chain couples TRBV6-5 to TRBJ2-1; D possibly corresponds to TRBD2 (5 bases). Trimming left V 6 bases short and J 7 bases short, with 10 bases between. This CDR3 comprises 12 residues. Germline CDR1 and CDR2: MNHEY and SVGAGI. This CDR3 reads CASRTGYNEQFF. The CDR3 DNA is TGTGCCAGCAGGACGGGGTATAATGAGCAGTTCTTC.

The rearrangement links TRBV18 to TRBJ2-7; 7 bases agree with TRBD1. The CDR3 has 14 amino acids. The V gene's germline CDR1 is KGHSH and CDR2 LQKENI. V dropped 3 bases and J dropped 5; count of bases not matched to a gene: 7. The CDR3: CASSPGQQRNEQYF. The CDR3 coding sequence is TGTGCCAGCTCACCGGGACAGCAAAGGAACGAGCAGTACTTC. The variable domain in full, with the rest retrieved from reference TRBV18 and TRBJ2-7, is NAGVMQNPRHLVRRRGQEARLRCSPMKGHSHVYWYRQLPEEGLKFMVYLQKENIIDESGMPKERFSAEFPKEGPSILRIQQVVRGDSAAYFCASSPGQQRNEQYFGPGTRLTVT.

The rearrangement uses TRBV5-6 and TRBJ1-1; D not resolved. Trimming removed 1 base from V and 0 bases from J, with 7 bases in between. Germline lookup yields CDR1 SGHDT and CDR2 YYEEEE. The CDR3 runs 14 residues. The CDR3 sequence: CASSLTVMNTEAFF. DNA of the CDR3: TGTGCCAGCAGCTTGACAGTAATGAACACTGAAGCTTTCTTT.

The rearrangement links TRBV4-3 to TRBJ1-2, with 7 bases identical to TRBD1. This CDR3 is 15 amino acids long. V shed 2 bases, J shed 5 bases, and the junction held 8 bases outside the gene matches. The germline V gene has CDR1 LGHNA and CDR2 YSLEER. The CDR3 loop reads CASSQFDRDGYGYTF. For the CDR3, the DNA is TGCGCCAGCAGCCAATTTGACAGGGATGGGTATGGCTACACCTTC.

The gene calls are TRBV9 and TRBJ2-1; possible D gene TRBD2, 6 bases. CDR3 length equals 14 residues. CDR1 and CDR2 from the germline V gene are SGDLS and YYNGEE. V was pared by 4 bases and J by 6 bases, with 14 bases between. The CDR3 bases are TGTGCCAGCAGCCCCTGGGGTAGCGGCAATGAGCAGTTCTTC. This sequence encodes CASSPWGSGNEQFF.

This clone was counted a single time. The chain is built from TRBV2 and TRBJ2-7, with 12 bases fitting TRBD2. The CDR3 length is 14 residues. V shed 4 bases and J 7 bases; nucleotides not matched to a gene: 5. Germline assignment: CDR1 SNHLY and CDR2 FYNNEI. The CDR3 region has the DNA TGTGCCAGCAGTGTGGGAGGACTAGCGGGGGAGCAGTACTTC. Protein: CASSVGGLAGEQYF.

Here the CDR3 DNA reads TGTGCCAGCAGCTTGGGGGCTGGGGCCAACGTCCTGACTTTC. This codes for CASSLGAGANVLTF. The rearrangement links TRBV5-8 to TRBJ2-6; D gene unclear. This CDR3 has 14 residues. The V and J ends lost 0 bases and 2 bases respectively, with 3 bases between them. The germline CDR1 and CDR2 sequences are SGHTS and YDEGEE.

The chain carries TRBV4-3 and TRBJ2-1; TRBD2 matches at 7 bases. The ends lost 0 bases at V and 6 bases at J; junction bases unmatched: 8. Germline V gene data show CDR1 as LGHNA and CDR2 as YSLEER. This CDR3 comprises 16 residues. CDR3 sequence (DNA): TGCGCCAGCAGCCAAGACGCGGTAGCGGGTGTCAATGAGCAGTTCTTC. Encoded protein: CASSQDAVAGVNEQFF.

The rearrangement uses TRBV19 and TRBJ2-1; D possibly corresponds to TRBD2 (6 bases). The V end lost 5 bases, the J end lost 0 bases, and 11 bases lay between the germline ends. CDR3 size: 15 residues. Germline-derived CDR1 and CDR2 are LNHDA and SQIVND (reference sequence). The CDR3: CASSYSGISYNEQFF. DNA of the CDR3: TGTGCCAGTAGTTATAGCGGAATCTCCTACAATGAGCAGTTCTTC. The entire variable domain, with the rest obtained from reference TRBV19 and TRBJ2-1, is as follows: DGGITQSPKYLFRKEGQNVTLSCEQNLNHDAMYWYRQDPGQGLRLIYYSQIVNDFQKGDIAEGYSVSREKKESFPLTVTSAQKNPTAFYLCASSYSGISYNEQFFGPGTRLTVL.

V gene TRBV19 combines with J gene TRBJ1-1; D unclear. From germline, CDR1 is LNHDA and CDR2 SQIVND (reference sequence). V dropped 7 bases and J dropped 0 bases, with 9 bases sitting between them. The CDR3 has 13 amino acids. The CDR3 DNA is TGTGCCAGTATGTCAAAATTGAACACTGAAGCTTTCTTT. It translates to CASMSKLNTEAFF.

The chain has TRBV18 and TRBJ2-2; D is ambiguous. The CDR3 length is 14 residues. Germline assignment: CDR1 KGHSH and CDR2 LQKENI. V was shortened by 2 bases and J by 7 bases, with 11 bases between the two germline ends. CDR3 sequence: CASSPDLRSGELFF. The CDR3 DNA is TGTGCCAGCTCACCAGACCTCAGGAGCGGGGAGCTGTTTTTT.

This chain uses TRBV7-8 with TRBJ2-2; 8 bases map to TRBD2. Per the germline V gene, CDR1 is SGHVS and CDR2 is FQNEAQ. This CDR3 region has 14 residues. J was trimmed by 6 bases and V by 4 bases; bases with no gene match: 4. The CDR3 nucleotides are TGTGCCAGCAGCTCCGGGAGGGCCCCCGGGGAGCTGTTTTTT. This gives the protein CASSSGRAPGELFF.